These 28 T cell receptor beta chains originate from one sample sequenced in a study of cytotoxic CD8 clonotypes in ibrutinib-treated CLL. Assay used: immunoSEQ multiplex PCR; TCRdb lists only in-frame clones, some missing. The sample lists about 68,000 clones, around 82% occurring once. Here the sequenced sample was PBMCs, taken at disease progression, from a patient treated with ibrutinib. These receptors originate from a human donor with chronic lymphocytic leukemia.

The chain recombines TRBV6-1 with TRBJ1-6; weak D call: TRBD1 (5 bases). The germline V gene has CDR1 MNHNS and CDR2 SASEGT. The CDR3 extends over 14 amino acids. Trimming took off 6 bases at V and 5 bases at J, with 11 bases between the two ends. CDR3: CASRKDINNSPLHF. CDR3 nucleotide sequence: TGTGCCAGCAGGAAGGACATTAATAATTCACCCCTCCACTTT.

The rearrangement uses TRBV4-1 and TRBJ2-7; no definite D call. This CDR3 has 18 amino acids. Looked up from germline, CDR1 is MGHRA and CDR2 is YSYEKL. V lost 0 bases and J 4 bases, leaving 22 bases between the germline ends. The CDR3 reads CASSQDPTTGRLSYEQYF. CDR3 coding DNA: TGCGCCAGCAGCCAAGATCCTACAACCGGCAGATTAAGTTACGAGCAGTACTTC.

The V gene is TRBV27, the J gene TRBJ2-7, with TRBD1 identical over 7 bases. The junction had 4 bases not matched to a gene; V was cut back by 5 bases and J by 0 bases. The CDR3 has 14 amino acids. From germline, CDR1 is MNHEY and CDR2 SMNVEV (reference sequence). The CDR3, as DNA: TGTGCCAGCAGTCCTCGGGACAGCTCCTACGAGCAGTACTTC. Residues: CASSPRDSSYEQYF.

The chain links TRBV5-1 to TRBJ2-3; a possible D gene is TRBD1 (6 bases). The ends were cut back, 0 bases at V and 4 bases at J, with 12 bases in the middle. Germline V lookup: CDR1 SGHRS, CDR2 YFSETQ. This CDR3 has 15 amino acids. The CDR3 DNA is TGCGCCAGCAGCTTGGGGCGTGGGGGCCCAGATACGCAGTATTTT. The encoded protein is CASSLGRGGPDTQYF.

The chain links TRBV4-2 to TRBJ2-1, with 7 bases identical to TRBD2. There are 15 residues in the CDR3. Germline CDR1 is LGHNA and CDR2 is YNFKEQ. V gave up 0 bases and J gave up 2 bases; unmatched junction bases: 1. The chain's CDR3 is CASSQDGGTYNEQFF. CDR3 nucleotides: TGTGCCAGCAGCCAAGACGGGGGGACCTACAATGAGCAGTTCTTC.

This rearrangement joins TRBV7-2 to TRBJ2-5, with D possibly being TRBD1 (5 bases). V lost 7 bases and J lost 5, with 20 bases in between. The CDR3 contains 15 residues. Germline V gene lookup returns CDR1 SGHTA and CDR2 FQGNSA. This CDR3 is CASTNQRTRRETQYF. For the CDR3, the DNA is TGTGCCAGCACCAACCAGAGGACACGCCGGGAGACCCAGTACTTC.

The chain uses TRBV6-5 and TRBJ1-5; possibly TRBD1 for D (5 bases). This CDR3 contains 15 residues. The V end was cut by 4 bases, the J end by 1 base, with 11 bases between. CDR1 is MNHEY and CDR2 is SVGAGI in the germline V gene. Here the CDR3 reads CASSLGPLSNQPQHF. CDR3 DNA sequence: TGTGCCAGCAGTTTGGGACCCTTAAGCAATCAGCCCCAGCATTTT.

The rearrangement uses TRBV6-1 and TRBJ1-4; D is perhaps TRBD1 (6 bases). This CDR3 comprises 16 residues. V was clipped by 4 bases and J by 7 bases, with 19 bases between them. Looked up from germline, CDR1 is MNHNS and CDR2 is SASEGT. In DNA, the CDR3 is TGTGCCAGCAGTGTTGTGGCAGGGGATATGGGTGAAAAACTGTTTTTT. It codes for CASSVVAGDMGEKLFF.

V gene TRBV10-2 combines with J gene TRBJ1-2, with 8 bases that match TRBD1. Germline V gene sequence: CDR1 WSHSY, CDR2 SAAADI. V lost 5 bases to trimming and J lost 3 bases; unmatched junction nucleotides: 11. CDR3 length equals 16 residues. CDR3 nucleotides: TGCGCCAGCAGTCAGGGGGCATCTGGAACTTACTATGGCTACACCTTC. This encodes CASSQGASGTYYGYTF.

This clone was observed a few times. The CDR3, as DNA: TGCGCCAGCAGTGAGTGGGCAGGGTCACCCTATGGCTACACCTTC. As protein: CASSEWAGSPYGYTF. The J gene is TRBJ1-2, the V gene TRBV10-1; D perhaps matches TRBD1 (5 bases). V dropped 1 base and J dropped 4 bases, with 13 bases sitting between them. This CDR3 has 15 amino acids. Per germline, CDR1 WNHNN and CDR2 SYGVQD (reference sequence).

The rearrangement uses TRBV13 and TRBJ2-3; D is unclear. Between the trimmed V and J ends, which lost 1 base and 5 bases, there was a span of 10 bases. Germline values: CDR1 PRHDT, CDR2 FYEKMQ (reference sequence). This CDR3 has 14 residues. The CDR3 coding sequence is TGTGCCAGCAGCTTAGTCAGGCAACTAGATACGCAGTATTTT. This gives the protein CASSLVRQLDTQYF.

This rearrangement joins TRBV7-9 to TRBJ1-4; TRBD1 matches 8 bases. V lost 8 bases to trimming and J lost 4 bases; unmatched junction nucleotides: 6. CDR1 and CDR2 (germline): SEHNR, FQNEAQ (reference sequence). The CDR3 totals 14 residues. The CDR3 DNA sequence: TGTGCCAGCGGGCGAGACAGGGGTAATGAAAAACTGTTTTTT. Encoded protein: CASGRDRGNEKLFF. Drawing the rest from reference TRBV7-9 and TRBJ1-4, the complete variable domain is DTGVSQNPRHKITKRGQNVTFRCDPISEHNRLYWYRQTLGQGPEFLTYFQNEAQLEKSRLLSDRFSAERPKGSFSTLEIQRTEQGDSAMYLCASGRDRGNEKLFFGSGTQLSVL.

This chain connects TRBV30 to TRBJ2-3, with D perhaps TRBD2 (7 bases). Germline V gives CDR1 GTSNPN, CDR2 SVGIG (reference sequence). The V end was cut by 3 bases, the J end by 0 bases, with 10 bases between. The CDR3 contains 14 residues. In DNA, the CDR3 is TGTGCCTGGAGCGGGGGGCAGAGCACAGATACGCAGTATTTT. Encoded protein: CAWSGGQSTDTQYF. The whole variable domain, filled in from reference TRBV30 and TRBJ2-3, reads SQTIHQWPATLVQPVGSPLSLECTVEGTSNPNLYWYRQAAGRGLQLLFYSVGIGQISSEVPQNLSASRPQDRQFILSSKKLLLSDSGFYLCAWSGGQSTDTQYFGPGTRLTVL.

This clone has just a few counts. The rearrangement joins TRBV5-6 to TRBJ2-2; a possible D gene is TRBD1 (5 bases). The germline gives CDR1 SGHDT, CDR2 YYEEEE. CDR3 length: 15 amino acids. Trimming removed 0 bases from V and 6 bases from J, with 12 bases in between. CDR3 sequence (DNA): TGTGCCAGCAGCTTGGCGTCAGGGCTGCCCGGGGAGCTGTTTTTT. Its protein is CASSLASGLPGELFF.

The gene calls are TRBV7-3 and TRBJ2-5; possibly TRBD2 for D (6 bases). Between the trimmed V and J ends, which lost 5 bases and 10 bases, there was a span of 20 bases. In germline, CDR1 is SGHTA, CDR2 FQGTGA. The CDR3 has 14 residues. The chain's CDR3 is CASSRGGEAGDQYF. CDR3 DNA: TGTGCCAGCAGCCGGGGCGGGGAGGCCGGTGACCAGTACTTC.

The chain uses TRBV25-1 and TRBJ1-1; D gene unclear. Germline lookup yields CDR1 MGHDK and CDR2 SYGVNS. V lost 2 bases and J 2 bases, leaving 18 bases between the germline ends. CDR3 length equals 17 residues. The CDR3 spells CASSEGIGETHNTEAFF. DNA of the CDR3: TGTGCCAGCAGTGAAGGAATCGGGGAGACTCACAACACTGAAGCTTTCTTT.

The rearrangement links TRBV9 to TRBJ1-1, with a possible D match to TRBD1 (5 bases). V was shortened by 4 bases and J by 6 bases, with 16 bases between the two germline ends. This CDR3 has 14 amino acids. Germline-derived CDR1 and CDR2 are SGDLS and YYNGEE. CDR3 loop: CASSPRGGSAEAFF. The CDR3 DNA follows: TGTGCCAGCAGCCCCCGGGGGGGAAGCGCTGAAGCTTTCTTT. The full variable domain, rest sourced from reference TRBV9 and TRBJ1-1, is DSGVTQTPKHLITATGQRVTLRCSPRSGDLSVYWYQQSLDQGLQFLIQYYNGEERAKGNILERFSAQQFPDLHSELNLSSLELGDSALYFCASSPRGGSAEAFFGQGTRLTVV.

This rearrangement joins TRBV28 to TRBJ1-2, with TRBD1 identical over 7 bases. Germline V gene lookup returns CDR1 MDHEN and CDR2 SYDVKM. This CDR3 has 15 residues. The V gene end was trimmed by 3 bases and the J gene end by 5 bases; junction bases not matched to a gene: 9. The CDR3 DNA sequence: TGTGCCAGCAGTTTCGACAGGGTTAGACTTTATGGCTACACCTTC. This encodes CASSFDRVRLYGYTF.

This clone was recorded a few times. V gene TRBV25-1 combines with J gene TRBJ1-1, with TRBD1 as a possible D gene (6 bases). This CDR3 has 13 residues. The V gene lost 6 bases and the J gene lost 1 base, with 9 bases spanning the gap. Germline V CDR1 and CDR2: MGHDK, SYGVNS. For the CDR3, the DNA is TGTGCCAGCAGCCCGGGGGCGAACACTGAAGCTTTCTTT. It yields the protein CASSPGANTEAFF.

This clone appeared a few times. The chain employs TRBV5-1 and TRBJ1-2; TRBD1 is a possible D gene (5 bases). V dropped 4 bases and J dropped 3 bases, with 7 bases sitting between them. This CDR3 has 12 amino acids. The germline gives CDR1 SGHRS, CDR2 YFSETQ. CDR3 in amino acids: CASSPRDYGYTF. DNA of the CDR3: TGCGCCAGCAGCCCCAGGGACTATGGCTACACCTTC.

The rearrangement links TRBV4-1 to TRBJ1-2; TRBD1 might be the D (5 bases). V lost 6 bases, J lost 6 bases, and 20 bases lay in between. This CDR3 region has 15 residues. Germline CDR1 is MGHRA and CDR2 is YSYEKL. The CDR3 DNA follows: TGCGCCAGCAGAAGTCCGGGGACCACCACTCATGGCTACACCTTC. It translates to CASRSPGTTTHGYTF.

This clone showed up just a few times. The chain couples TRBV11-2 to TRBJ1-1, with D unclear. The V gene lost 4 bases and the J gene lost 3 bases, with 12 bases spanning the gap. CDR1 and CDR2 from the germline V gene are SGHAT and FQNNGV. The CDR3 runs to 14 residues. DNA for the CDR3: TGTGCCAGCAGCTCTGACGGCTCATACACTGAAGCTTTCTTT. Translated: CASSSDGSYTEAFF.

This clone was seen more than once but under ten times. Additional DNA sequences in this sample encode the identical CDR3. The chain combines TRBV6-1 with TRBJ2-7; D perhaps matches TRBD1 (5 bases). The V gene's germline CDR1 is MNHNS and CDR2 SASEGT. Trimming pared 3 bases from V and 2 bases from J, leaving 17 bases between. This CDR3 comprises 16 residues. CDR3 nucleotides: TGTGCCAGCAGTGATCCCGGACAAAGAGCAACCTACGAGCAGTACTTC. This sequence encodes CASSDPGQRATYEQYF.

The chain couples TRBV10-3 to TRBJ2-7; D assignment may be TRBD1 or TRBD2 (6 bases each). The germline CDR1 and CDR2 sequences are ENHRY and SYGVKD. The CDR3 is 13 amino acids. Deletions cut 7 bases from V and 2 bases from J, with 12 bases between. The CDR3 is CAIKAGEAYEQYF. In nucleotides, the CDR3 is TGTGCCATCAAGGCAGGGGAGGCCTACGAGCAGTACTTC.

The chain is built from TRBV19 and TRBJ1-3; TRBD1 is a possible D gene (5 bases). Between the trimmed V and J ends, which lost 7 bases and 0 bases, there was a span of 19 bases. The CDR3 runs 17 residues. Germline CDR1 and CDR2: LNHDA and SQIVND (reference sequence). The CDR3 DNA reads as TGTGCCAGTACCCCACCAGGGAGACAGTACTCTGGAAACACCATATATTTT. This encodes CASTPPGRQYSGNTIYF.

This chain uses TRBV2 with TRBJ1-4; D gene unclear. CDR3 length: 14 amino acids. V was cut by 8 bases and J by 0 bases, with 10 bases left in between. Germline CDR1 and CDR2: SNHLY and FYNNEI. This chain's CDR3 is CASYTLSTNEKLFF. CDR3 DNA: TGTGCCAGCTACACACTATCAACTAATGAAAAACTGTTTTTT.

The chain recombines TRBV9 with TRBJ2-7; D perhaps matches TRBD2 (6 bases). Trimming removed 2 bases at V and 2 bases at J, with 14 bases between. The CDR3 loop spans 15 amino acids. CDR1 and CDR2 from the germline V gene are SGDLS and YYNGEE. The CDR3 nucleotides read TGTGCCAGCAGCGTCACGCTAGCGCCACCCTACGAGCAGTACTTC. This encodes CASSVTLAPPYEQYF. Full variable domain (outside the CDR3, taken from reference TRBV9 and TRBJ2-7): DSGVTQTPKHLITATGQRVTLRCSPRSGDLSVYWYQQSLDQGLQFLIQYYNGEERAKGNILERFSAQQFPDLHSELNLSSLELGDSALYFCASSVTLAPPYEQYFGPGTRLTVT.

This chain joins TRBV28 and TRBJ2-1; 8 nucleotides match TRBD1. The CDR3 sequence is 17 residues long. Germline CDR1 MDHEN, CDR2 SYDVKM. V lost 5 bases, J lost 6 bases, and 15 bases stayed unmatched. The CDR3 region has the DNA TGTGCCAGCAGTGCGTTCGACAGGGGTGGGACCCCCAATGAGCAGTTCTTC. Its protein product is CASSAFDRGGTPNEQFF.